Listed below are T cell receptor beta chains from one sample, sequenced in a study of cytomegalovirus exposure and HLA in healthy donors. The repertoire was sequenced with immunoSEQ multiplex PCR; TCRdb's copy has only in-frame clones and lacks some. The profile covers 100,000 to 120,000 clones, with 76% appearing a single time and around 8.8% taken by the ten largest. The sequencing input was PBMCs. These receptors were obtained from a man aged 35 to 55 in good health and CMV-seropositive. Each CDR3 is given with its conserved first and last residue. D genes are given only for firm matches. Part of the rows lack a size; the others show once, few, many or a class for expanded clones.

>TRBJ1-2|TRBD1|TRBV9|-
CASSVGTGNYGYTF
TGTGCCAGCAGCGTCGGGACAGGGAACTATGGCTACACCTTC
>TRBJ2-1|TRBD2|TRBV9|few
CASSVDGRAVNEQFF
TGTGCCAGCAGCGTAGACGGGAGGGCCGTCAATGAGCAGTTCTTC
>TRBJ1-4|TRBD1|TRBV30|-
CAWSTRGREEKLFF
TGTGCCTGGAGTACGAGGGGGCGTGAAGAAAAACTGTTTTTT
>TRBJ2-7|TRBD2|TRBV6-1|-
CASSAGTRSEQYF
TGTGCCAGCAGTGCCGGGACTAGAAGCGAGCAGTACTTC
>TRBJ2-3|-|TRBV30|-
CAWSVGQGILTDTQYF
TGTGCCTGGAGTGTGGGGCAGGGGATTCTCACAGATACGCAGTATTTT
>TRBJ2-2|-|TRBV7-2|-
CASSLVRNTGELFF
TGTGCCAGCAGCTTAGTCCGGAACACCGGGGAGCTGTTTTTT
>TRBJ1-4|-|TRBV15|few
CATSRGRLTNEKLFF
TGTGCCACCAGCAGGGGGAGGTTGACTAATGAAAAACTGTTTTTT
>TRBJ1-1|TRBD1|TRBV16|-
CASSVERGHGKAFF
TGTGCCAGCAGCGTCGAAAGGGGGCATGGAAAAGCTTTCTTT
>TRBJ1-1|TRBD1|TRBV18|-
CASSLGTGANTEAFF
TGTGCCAGCTCCCTTGGGACAGGGGCGAACACTGAAGCTTTCTTT
>TRBJ2-2|-|TRBV27|-
CASIERYSGELFF
TGTGCCAGCATTGAGAGGTACTCCGGGGAGCTGTTTTTT